This T cell receptor (beta chain) comes out of a study of shared clonotypes between healthy human individuals. Whole-study findings and limits: Having only a few donors restricted how much genetic and exposure-history diversity was captured.

Trimming removed 8 bases from V and 1 base from J; junction bases left unmatched: 7. The CDR3 contains 14 residues. CDR1 is SNHLY, CDR2 FYNNEI, per germline. DNA from unsorted PBMC was sequenced on ten immunoSEQ deep assay plates. Only in-frame clones appear in the TCRdb table, and some are missing; sequencing was by immunoSEQ multiplex PCR. This table holds about 490,000 clones, around three quarters found once. For this clone: Its antigen is currently unknown.

This chain joins TRBV2 and TRBJ2-5; 7 positions match TRBD1. This TCR came from a woman aged 40-49 years in good health. Some clones in this sample may be carry-over from other donors' samples. Sequenced sample: PBMCs. CDR3 nucleotides: TGTGCCAGCTGGGCCAGACAGGGCCAAGAGACCCAGTACTTC. Translation: CASWARQGQETQYF.